This T cell receptor beta chain was found in a study of blood T cells in healthy people across ages. Points from the study as a whole: Strong correlation was found linking TCR beta diversity to naive T cell percentage.

This CDR3 spans 11 amino acids. V lost 7 bases, J lost 2 bases, and 6 bases lay in between. Germline V gene sequence: CDR1 SEHNR, CDR2 FQNEAQ (reference sequence). In its sample, this clonotype was seen many times. Antigen unknown. With a J-beta primer mix and a sample-barcoded 5' primer, a second PCR ran 7 to 11 cycles. Every cDNA molecule carried a tag from a template-switch adaptor bearing 12 random nucleotides. MiXCR, applied by TCRdb to the 5' RACE reads, yields one record per CDR3 protein. The data contain around 1.5 million distinct CDR3 sequences, about 35% of them singletons. Peripheral blood samples of around 9.3 milliliters were drawn from each donor. The authors isolated at least 6 million PBMCs per sample.

The source of this sequence is a woman aged 25 to 45 in good health. The chain joins TRBV7-9 to TRBJ2-7; D gene uncertain. Sequenced: blood. In DNA, the CDR3 is TGTGCCAGCACCAAAGCCTACGAGCAGTACTTC. This translates into CASTKAYEQYF.